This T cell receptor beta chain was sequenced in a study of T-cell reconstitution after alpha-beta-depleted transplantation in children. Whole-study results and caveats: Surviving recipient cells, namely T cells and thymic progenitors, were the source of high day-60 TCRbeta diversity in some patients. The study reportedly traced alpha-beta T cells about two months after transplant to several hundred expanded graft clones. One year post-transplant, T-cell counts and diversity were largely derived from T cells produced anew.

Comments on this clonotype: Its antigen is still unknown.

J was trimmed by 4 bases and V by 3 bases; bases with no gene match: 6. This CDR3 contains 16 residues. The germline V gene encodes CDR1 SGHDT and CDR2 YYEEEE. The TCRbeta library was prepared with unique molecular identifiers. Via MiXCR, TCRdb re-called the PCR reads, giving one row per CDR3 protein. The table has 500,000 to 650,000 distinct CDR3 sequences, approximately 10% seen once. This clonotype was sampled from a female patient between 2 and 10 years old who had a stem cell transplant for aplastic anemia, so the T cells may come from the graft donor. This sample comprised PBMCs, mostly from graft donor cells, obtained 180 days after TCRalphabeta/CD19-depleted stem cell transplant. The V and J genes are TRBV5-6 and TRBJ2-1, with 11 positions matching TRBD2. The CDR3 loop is CASSSFSGGAYNEQFF. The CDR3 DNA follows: TGTGCCAGCAGCTCCTTTAGCGGGGGGGCTTACAATGAGCAGTTCTTC.